This T cell receptor (beta chain) is from a study of blood T cell repertoires in COVID-19. Study-level information: Nucleic acid was either cDNA or gDNA, and it came from T cells, B-cell-depleted T cells, or PBMCs.

Original methodology: Amplification from reference gene primers served as the basis for estimated nucleated cell counts. Measured with immunoSEQ multiplex PCR; TCRdb has only the in-frame clones, and not every one. V and J calls and clone size are as listed in that table; D and trimming were resolved from the DNA. The sample consists of more than 300,000 clones, around 80% of them appearing once. Trimming removed 10 bases from V and 7 bases from J, with 13 bases in between. CDR1 and CDR2 from the germline V gene are SEHNR and FQNEAQ (reference sequence). The CDR3 covers 11 residues. Sequenced: peripheral blood. The source of this sequence is a woman in her forties or fifties with acute or convalescent COVID-19. The rearrangement joins TRBV7-9 to TRBJ2-5; maybe TRBD2 (7 bases). CDR3 coding DNA: TGTGCCATCAAAGGGGGGGGGACCCAGTACTTC. Its translation is CAIKGGGTQYF.